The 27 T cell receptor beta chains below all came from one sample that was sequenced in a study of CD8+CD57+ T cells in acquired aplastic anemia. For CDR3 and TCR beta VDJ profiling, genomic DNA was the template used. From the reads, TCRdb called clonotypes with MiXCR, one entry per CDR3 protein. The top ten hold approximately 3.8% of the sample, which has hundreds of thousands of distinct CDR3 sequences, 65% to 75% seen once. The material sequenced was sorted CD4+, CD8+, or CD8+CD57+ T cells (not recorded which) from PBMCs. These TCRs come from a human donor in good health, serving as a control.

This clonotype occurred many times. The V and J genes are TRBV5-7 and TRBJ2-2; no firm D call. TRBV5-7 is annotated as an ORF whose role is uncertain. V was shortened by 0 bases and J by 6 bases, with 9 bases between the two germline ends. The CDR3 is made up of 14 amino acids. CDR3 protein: CASSLVSNSGELFF. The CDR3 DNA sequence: TGTGCCAGCAGCTTGGTATCAAACTCCGGGGAGCTGTTTTTT.

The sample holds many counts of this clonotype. The CDR3 sequence is CASTLRTGDEQFF. The CDR3 coding sequence is TGTGCCAGCACCCTCCGGACAGGGGATGAGCAGTTCTTC. V usage is TRBV7-2 and J usage is TRBJ2-1, with 9 bases matching TRBD1. V lost 7 bases and J lost 8; bases outside the gene matches: 6. CDR1 is SGHTA and CDR2 is FQGNSA in the germline V gene. The CDR3 is 13 amino acids. The full variable domain, completed using reference TRBV7-2 and TRBJ2-1, is GAGVSQSPSNKVTEKGKDVELRCDPISGHTALYWYRQSLGQGLEFLIYFQGNSAPDKSGLPSDRFSAERTGGSVSTLTIQRTQQEDSAVYLCASTLRTGDEQFFGPGTRLTVL.

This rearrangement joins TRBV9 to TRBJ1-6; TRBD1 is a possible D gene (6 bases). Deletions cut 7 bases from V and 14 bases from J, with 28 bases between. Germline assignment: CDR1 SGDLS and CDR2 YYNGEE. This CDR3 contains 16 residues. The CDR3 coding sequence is TGTGCCAGCTCAACAAGGACAGACTCCTACGAGCAGTCCCTCCACTTT. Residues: CASSTRTDSYEQSLHF. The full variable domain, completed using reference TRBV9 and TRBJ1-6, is DSGVTQTPKHLITATGQRVTLRCSPRSGDLSVYWYQQSLDQGLQFLIQYYNGEERAKGNILERFSAQQFPDLHSELNLSSLELGDSALYFCASSTRTDSYEQSLHFGNGTRLTVT.

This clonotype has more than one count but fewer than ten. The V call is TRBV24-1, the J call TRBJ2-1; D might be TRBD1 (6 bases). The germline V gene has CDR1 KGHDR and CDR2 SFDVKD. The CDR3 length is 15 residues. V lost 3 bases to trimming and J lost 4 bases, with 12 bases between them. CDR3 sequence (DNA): TGTGCCACCAGTGATGCCGGGACATTTTACAATGAGCAGTTCTTC. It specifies CATSDAGTFYNEQFF.

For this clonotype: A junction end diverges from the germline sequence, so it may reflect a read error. The chain's CDR3 is CASSVETNTGEQF. For the CDR3, the DNA is TGTGCCAGCAGCGTAGAAACGAACACGGGGGAGCAGTTT. This chain uses TRBV9 with TRBJ1-5, with D perhaps matching TRBD1 (5 bases). Germline values: CDR1 SGDLS, CDR2 YYNGEE. This CDR3 is built from 13 residues.

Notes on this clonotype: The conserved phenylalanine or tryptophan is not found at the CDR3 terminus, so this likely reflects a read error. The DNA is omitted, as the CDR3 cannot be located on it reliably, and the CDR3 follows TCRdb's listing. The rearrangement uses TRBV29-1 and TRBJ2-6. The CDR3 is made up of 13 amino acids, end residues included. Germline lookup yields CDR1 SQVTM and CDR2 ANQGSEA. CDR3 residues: CSVVAVAGEVLFC.

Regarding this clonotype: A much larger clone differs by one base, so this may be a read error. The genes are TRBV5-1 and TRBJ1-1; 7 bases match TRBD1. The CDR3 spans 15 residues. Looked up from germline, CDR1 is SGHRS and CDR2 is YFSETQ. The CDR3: CASRRDSSMNAEAFF. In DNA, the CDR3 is TGCGCCAGCCGCCGGGACAGTAGTATGAACGCTGAAGCTTTCTTT.

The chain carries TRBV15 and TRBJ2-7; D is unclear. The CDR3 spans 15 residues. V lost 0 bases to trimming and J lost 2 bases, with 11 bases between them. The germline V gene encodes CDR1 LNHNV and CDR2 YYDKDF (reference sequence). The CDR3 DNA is TGTGCCACCAGCAGAGATCTACCGACCACCTACGAGCAGTACTTC. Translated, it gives CATSRDLPTTYEQYF.

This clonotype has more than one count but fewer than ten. In DNA form, the CDR3 reads TGTGCCAGTAGCCGTAGCGGGGGGGCGTTTGATACGCAGTATTTT. Its protein is CASSRSGGAFDTQYF. This rearrangement joins TRBV19 to TRBJ2-3, with 11 bases fitting TRBD2. V lost 6 bases to trimming and J lost 6 bases; unmatched junction nucleotides: 8. Germline V gives CDR1 LNHDA, CDR2 SQIVND (reference sequence). There are 15 residues in the CDR3. Full variable domain (missing parts from reference TRBV19 and TRBJ2-3): DGGITQSPKYLFRKEGQNVTLSCEQNLNHDAMYWYRQDPGQGLRLIYYSQIVNDFQKGDIAEGYSVSREKKESFPLTVTSAQKNPTAFYLCASSRSGGAFDTQYFGPGTRLTVL.

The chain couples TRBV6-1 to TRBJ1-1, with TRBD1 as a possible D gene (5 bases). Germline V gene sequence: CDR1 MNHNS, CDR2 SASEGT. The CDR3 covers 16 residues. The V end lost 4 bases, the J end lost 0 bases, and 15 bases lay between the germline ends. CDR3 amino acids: CASSAYGGGMNTEAFF. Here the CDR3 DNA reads TGTGCCAGCAGTGCTTATGGGGGGGGGATGAACACTGAAGCTTTCTTT.

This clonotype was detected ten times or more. CDR3 loop: CSASPVAGGVNTEAFF. CDR3 DNA sequence: TGCAGTGCTAGTCCGGTGGCGGGGGGCGTAAACACTGAAGCTTTCTTT. This chain links TRBV20-1 with TRBJ1-1; tentatively, D is TRBD1 (6 bases). The CDR3 has 16 residues. V lost 3 bases to trimming and J lost 2 bases, with 19 bases between them. The germline gives CDR1 DFQATT, CDR2 SNEGSKA (reference sequence).

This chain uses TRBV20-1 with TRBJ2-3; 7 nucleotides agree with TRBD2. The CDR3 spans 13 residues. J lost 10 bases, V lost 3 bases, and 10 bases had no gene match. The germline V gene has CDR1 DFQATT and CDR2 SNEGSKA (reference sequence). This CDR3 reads CSASNQGGDAQYF. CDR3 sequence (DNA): TGCAGTGCTAGTAATCAGGGAGGGGATGCGCAGTATTTT.

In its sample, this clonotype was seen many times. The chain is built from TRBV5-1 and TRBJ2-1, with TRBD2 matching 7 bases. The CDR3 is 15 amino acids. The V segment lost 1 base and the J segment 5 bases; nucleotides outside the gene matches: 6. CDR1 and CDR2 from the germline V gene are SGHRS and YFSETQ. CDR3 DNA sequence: TGCGCCAGCAGCTTGATGACGGGGGGTGACAATGAGCAGTTCTTC. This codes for CASSLMTGGDNEQFF.

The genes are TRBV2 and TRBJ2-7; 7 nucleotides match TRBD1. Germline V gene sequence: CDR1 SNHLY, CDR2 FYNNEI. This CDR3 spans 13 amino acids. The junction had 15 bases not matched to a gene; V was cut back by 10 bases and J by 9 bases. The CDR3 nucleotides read TGTGCCACCTCAGGGGGTCCCCTTTCGGGGCAGTACGTC. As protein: CATSGGPLSGQYV.

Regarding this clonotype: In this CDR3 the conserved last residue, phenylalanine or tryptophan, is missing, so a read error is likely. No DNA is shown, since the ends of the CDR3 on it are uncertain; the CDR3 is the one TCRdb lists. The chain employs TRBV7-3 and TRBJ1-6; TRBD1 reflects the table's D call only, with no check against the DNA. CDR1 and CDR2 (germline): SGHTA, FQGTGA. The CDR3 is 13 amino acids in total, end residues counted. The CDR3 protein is CASSPGLGSPHHL.

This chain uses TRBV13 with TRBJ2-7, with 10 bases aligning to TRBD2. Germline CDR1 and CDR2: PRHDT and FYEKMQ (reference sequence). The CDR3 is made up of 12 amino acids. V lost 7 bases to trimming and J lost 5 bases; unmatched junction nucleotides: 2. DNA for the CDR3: TGTGCCAGCAAAGCGGGGGGGAACGAGCAGTACTTC. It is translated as CASKAGGNEQYF. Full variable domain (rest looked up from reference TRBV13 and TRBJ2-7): AAGVIQSPRHLIKEKRETATLKCYPIPRHDTVYWYQQGPGQDPQFLISFYEKMQSDKGSIPDRFSAQQFSDYHSELNMSSLELGDSALYFCASKAGGNEQYFGPGTRLTVT.

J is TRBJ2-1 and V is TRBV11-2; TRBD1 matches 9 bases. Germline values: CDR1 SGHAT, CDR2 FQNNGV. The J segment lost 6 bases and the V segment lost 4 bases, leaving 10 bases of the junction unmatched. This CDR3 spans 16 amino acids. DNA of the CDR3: TGTGCCAGCAGCTCTTCCGGGACAGGGAAATTCAATGAGCAGTTCTTC. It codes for CASSSSGTGKFNEQFF.

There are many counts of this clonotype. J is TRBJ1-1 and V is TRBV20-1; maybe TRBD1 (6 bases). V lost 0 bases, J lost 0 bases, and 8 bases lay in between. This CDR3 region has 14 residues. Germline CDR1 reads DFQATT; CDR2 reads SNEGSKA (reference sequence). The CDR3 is CSARDHRVNTEAFF. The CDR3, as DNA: TGCAGTGCTAGAGATCACAGGGTGAACACTGAAGCTTTCTTT.

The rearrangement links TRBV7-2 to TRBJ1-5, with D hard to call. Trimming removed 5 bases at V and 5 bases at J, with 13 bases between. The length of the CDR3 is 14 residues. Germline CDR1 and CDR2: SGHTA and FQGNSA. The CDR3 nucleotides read TGTGCCAGCAGCCTCCAAAGAAGGGATCAGCCCCAGCATTTT. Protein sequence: CASSLQRRDQPQHF.

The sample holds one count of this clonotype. Here the CDR3 reads CSARVQGDRAYGYTF. As DNA, the CDR3 is TGCAGTGCTAGAGTCCAGGGGGACAGGGCGTATGGCTACACCTTC. The chain has TRBV20-1 and TRBJ1-2, with TRBD1 matching over 9 bases. CDR3 length: 15 amino acids. V shed 1 base and J 5 bases; nucleotides not matched to a gene: 8. Germline V CDR1 and CDR2: DFQATT, SNEGSKA (reference sequence).

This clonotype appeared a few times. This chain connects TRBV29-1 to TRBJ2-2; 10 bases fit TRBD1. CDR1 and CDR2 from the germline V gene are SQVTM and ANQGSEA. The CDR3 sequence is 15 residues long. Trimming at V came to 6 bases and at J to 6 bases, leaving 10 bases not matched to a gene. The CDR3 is CSVKAGTGEAGELFF. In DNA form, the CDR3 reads TGCAGCGTCAAGGCCGGGACAGGGGAGGCCGGGGAGCTGTTTTTT.

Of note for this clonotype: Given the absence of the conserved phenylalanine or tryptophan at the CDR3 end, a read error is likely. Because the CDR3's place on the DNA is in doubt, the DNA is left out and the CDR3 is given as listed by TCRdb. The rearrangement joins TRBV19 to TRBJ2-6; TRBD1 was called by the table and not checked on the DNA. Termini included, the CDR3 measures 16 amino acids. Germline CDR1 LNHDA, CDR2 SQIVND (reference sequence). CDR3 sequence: CASSKDRGQPQHFGDV.

This CDR3 reads CSAAVEGAPTQYF. In DNA, the CDR3 is TGCAGTGCTGCTGTAGAGGGGGCCCCGACCCAGTACTTC. This chain connects TRBV20-1 to TRBJ2-5; TRBD1 matches at 7 bases. The germline CDR1 and CDR2 sequences are DFQATT and SNEGSKA (reference sequence). The ends lost 5 bases at V and 7 bases at J; junction bases unmatched: 10. The CDR3 is 13 amino acids.

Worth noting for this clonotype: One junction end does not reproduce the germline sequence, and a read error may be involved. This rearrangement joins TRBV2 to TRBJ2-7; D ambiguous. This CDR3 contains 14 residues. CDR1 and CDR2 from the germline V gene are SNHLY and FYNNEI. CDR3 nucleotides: TGTGCCAGCAGTCCTTGGTCCAGCCACTACCAGTACTTCTTC. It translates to CASSPWSSHYQYFF.

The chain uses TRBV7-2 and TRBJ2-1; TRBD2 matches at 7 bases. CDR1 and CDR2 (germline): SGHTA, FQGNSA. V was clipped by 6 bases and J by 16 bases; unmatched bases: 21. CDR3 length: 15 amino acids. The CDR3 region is CASSPSGGGKQYFFF. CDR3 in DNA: TGTGCCAGCAGTCCTAGCGGCGGGGGTAAGCAGTATTTTTTCTTC.

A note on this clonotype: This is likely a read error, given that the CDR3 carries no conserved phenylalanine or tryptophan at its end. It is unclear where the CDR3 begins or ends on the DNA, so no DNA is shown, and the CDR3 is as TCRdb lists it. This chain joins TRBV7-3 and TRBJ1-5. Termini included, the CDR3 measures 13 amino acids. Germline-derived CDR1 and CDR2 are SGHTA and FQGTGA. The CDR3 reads CASSEGFPGPSGA.

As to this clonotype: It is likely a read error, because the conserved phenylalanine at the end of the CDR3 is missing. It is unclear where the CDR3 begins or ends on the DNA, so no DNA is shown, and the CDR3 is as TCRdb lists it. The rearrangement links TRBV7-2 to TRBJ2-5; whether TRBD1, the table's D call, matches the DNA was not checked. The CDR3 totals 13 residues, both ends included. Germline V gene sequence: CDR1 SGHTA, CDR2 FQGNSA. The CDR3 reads CASSLARGGETQY.